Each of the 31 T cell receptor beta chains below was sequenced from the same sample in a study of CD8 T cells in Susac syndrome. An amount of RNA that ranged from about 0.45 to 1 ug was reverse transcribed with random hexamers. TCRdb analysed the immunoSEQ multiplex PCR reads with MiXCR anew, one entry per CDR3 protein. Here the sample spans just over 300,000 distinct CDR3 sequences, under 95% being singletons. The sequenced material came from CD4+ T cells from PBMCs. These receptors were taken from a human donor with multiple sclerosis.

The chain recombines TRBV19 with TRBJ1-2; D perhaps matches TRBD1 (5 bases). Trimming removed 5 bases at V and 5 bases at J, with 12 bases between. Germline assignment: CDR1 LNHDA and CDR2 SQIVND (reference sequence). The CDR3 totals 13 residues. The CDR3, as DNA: TGTGCCAGTAGTGTCGACAGCTTATATGGCTACACCTTC. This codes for CASSVDSLYGYTF.

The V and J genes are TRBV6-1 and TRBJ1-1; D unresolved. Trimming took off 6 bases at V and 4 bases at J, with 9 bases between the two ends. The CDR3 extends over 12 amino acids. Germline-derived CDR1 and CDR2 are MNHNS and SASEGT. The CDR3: CASRVGPTEAFF. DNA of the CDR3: TGTGCCAGCAGAGTAGGGCCCACTGAAGCTTTCTTT.

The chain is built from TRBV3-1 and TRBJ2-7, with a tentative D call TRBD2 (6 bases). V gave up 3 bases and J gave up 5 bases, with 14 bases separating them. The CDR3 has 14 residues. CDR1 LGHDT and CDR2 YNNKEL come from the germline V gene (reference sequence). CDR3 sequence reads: CASSQELAVDEQYF. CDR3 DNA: TGTGCCAGCAGCCAGGAACTAGCAGTGGACGAGCAGTACTTC.

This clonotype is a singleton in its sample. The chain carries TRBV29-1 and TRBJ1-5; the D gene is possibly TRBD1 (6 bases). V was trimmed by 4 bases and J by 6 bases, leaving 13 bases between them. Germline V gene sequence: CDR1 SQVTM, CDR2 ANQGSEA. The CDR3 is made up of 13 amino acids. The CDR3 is CSVGGARTQPQHF. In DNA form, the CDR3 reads TGCAGCGTTGGGGGGGCGCGGACTCAGCCCCAGCATTTT.

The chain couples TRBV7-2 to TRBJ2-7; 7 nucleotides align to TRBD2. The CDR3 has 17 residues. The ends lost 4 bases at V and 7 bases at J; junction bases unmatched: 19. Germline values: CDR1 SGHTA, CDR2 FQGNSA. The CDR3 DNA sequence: TGTGCCAGCAGCTCAGGCACTTCTGGCGGGAGTAGGGGTGAGCAGTACTTC. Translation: CASSSGTSGGSRGEQYF. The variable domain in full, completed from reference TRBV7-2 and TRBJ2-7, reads GAGVSQSPSNKVTEKGKDVELRCDPISGHTALYWYRQSLGQGLEFLIYFQGNSAPDKSGLPSDRFSAERTGGSVSTLTIQRTQQEDSAVYLCASSSGTSGGSRGEQYFGPGTRLTVT.

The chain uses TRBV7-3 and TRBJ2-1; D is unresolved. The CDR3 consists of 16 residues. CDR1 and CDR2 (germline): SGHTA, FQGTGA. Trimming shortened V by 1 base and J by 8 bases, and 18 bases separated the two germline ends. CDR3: CASSLMSRASYHEQFF. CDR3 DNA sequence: TGTGCCAGCAGCTTAATGAGCCGAGCTTCTTACCATGAGCAGTTCTTC.

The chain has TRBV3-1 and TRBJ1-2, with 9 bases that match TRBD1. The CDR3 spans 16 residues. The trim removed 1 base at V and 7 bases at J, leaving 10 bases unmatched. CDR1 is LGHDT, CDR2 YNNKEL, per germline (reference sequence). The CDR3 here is CASSQGYRTGEGGYTF. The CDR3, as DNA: TGTGCCAGCAGCCAAGGCTATAGGACAGGGGAGGGTGGCTACACCTTC.

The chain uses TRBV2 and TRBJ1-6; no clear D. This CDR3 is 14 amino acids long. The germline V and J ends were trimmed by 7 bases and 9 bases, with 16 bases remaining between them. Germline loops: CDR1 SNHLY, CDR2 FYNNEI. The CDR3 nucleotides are TGTGCCAGCACCGGGCCCGGTAGAGTTTCACCCCTCCACTTT. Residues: CASTGPGRVSPLHF.

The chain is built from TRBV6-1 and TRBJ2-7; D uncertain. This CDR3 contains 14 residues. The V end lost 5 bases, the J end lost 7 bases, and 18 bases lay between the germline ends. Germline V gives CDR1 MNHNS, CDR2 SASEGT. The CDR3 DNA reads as TGTGCCAGCAGTCTACGACAAGGCCCTCGGGAGCAGTACTTC. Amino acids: CASSLRQGPREQYF.

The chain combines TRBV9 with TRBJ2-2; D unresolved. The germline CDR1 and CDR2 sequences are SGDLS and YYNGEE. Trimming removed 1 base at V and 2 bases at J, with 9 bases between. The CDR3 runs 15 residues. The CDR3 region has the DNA TGTGCCAGCAGCGTATCCCCCACTAACACCGGGGAGCTGTTTTTT. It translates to CASSVSPTNTGELFF.

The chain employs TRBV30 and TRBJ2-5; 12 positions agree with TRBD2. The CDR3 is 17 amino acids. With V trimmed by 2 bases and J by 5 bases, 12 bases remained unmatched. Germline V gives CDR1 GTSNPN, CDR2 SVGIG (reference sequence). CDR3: CAWSLGGLAGRGETQYF. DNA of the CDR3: TGTGCCTGGAGTCTTGGCGGACTAGCGGGACGTGGTGAGACCCAGTACTTC.

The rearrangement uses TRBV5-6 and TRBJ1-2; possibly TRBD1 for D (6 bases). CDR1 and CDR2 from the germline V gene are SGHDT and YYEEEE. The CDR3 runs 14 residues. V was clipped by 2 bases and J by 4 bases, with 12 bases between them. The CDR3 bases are TGTGCCAGCAGCTTTAATCAGGGGAGCTATGGCTACACCTTC. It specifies CASSFNQGSYGYTF.

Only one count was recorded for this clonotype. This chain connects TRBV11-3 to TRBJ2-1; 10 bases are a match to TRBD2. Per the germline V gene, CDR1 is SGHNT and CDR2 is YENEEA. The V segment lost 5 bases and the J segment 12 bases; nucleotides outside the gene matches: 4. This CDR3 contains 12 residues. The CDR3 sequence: CASSPSSGGQFF. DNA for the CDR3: TGTGCCAGCAGCCCCTCTAGCGGGGGGCAGTTCTTC.

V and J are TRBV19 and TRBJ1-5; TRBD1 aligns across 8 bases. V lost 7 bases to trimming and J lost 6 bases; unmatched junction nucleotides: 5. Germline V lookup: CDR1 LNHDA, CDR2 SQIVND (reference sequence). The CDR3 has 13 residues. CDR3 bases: TGTGCCAGTAATAACAGGGGGGGTCAGCCCCAGCATTTT. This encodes CASNNRGGQPQHF.

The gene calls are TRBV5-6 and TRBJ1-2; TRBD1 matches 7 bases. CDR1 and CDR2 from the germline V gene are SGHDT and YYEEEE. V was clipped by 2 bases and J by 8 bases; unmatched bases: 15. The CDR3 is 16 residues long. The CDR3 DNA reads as TGTGCCAGCAGCTTTCGTCCCAATACAGGGGCAGTCGGCTACACCTTC. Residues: CASSFRPNTGAVGYTF.

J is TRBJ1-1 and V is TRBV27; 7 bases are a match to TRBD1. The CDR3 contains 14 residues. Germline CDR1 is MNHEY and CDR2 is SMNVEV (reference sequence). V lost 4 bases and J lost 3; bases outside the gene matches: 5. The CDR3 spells CASSWRGLDTEAFF. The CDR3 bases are TGTGCCAGCAGTTGGAGGGGGCTCGACACTGAAGCTTTCTTT.

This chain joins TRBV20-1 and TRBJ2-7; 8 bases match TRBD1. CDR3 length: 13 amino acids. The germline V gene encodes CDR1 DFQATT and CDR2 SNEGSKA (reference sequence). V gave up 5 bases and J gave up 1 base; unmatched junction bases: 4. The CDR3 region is CSAPGGGSYEQYF. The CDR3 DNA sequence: TGCAGTGCTCCAGGGGGCGGATCCTACGAGCAGTACTTC.

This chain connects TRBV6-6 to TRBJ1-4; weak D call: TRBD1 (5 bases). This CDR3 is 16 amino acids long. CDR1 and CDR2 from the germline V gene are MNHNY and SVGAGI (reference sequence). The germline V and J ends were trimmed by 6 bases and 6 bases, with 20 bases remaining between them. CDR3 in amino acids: CASRPPPGASDEKLFF. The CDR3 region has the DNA TGTGCCAGCAGGCCTCCCCCCGGGGCGAGCGATGAAAAACTGTTTTTT.

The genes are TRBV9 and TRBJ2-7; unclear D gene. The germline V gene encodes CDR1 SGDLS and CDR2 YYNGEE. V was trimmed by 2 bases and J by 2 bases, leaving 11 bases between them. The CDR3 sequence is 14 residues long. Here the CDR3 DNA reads TGTGCCAGCAGCGTGGGTCCCGAGGCCTACGAGCAGTACTTC. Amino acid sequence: CASSVGPEAYEQYF.

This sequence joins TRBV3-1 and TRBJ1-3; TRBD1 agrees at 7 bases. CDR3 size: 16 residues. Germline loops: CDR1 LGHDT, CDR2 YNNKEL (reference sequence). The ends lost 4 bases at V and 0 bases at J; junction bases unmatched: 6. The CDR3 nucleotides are TGTGCCAGCAGCCCGGGACAGCCAATCTCTGGAAACACCATATATTTT. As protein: CASSPGQPISGNTIYF.

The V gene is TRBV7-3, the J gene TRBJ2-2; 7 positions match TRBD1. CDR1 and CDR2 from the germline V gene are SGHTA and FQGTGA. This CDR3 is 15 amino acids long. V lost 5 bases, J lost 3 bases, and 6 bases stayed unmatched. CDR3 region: CASSRDSSYTGELFF. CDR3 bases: TGTGCCAGCAGCCGGGACAGTAGTTACACCGGGGAGCTGTTTTTT.

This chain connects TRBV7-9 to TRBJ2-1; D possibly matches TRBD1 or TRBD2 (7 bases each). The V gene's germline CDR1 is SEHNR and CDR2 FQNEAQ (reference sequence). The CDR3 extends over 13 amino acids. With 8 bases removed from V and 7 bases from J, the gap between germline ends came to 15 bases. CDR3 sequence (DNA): TGTGCCAGCCGGGAGGCAGGGGGGAATGAGCAGTTCTTC. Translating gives CASREAGGNEQFF.

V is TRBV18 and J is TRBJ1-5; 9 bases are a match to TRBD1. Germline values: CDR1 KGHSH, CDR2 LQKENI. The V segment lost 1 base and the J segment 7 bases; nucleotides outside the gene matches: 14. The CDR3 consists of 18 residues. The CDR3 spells CASSPLRTGTGIGQPQHF. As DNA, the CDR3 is TGTGCCAGCTCACCACTCCGAACCGGGACAGGGATAGGGCAGCCCCAGCATTTT.

CDR3 bases: TGTGCCAGCAGTTACTCGACAGGGAGGGCTGAAGCTTTCTTT. It encodes CASSYSTGRAEAFF. J is TRBJ1-1 and V is TRBV6-6; 7 positions agree with TRBD1. The CDR3 sequence is 14 residues long. Trimming took 0 bases from V and 6 from J; bases not matched to a gene: 4. Germline V CDR1 and CDR2: MNHNY, SVGAGI (reference sequence).

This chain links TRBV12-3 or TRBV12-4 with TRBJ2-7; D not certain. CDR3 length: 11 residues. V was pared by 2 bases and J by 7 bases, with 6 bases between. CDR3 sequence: CASSLSREQYF. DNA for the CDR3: TGTGCCAGCAGTTTATCCCGGGAGCAGTACTTC.

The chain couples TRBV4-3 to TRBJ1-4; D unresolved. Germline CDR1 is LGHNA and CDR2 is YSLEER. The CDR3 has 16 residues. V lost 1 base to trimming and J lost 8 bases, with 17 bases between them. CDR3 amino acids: CASSQAGGSSREKLFF. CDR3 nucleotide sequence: TGCGCCAGCAGCCAAGCAGGTGGATCTTCGCGAGAAAAACTGTTTTTT.

The DNA for the CDR3 is TGTGCCAGCAGGCCCCGGGCGGGGACAGATCGGACCGGGGAGCTGTTTTTT. Its translation: CASRPRAGTDRTGELFF. The chain recombines TRBV7-9 with TRBJ2-2, with D perhaps matching TRBD1 (7 bases). The V gene lost 6 bases and the J gene lost 5 bases, with 22 bases spanning the gap. Germline lookup yields CDR1 SEHNR and CDR2 FQNEAQ (reference sequence). This CDR3 comprises 17 residues. The whole variable domain, remainder taken from reference TRBV7-9 and TRBJ2-2, is DTGVSQNPRHKITKRGQNVTFRCDPISEHNRLYWYRQTLGQGPEFLTYFQNEAQLEKSRLLSDRFSAERPKGSFSTLEIQRTEQGDSAMYLCASRPRAGTDRTGELFFGEGSRLTVL.

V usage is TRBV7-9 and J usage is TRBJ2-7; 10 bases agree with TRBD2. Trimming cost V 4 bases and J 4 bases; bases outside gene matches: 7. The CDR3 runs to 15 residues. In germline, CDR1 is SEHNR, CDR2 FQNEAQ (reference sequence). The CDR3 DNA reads TGTGCCAGCAGCTATAGCGGGGGGATCCAATACGAGCAGTACTTC. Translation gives CASSYSGGIQYEQYF.

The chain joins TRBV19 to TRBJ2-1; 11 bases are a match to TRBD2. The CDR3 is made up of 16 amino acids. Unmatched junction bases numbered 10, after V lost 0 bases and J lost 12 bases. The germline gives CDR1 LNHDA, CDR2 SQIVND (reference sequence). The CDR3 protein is CASSIEGLAARGVQFF. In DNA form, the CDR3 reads TGTGCCAGTAGTATAGAGGGACTAGCGGCCCGCGGGGTGCAGTTCTTC.

CDR3 sequence reads: CASTSSSGGSTDTQYF. For the CDR3, the DNA is TGTGCCAGCACCTCCAGTAGCGGGGGAAGCACAGATACGCAGTATTTT. The chain combines TRBV7-6 with TRBJ2-3; TRBD2 matches at 9 bases. CDR1 and CDR2 from the germline V gene are SGHVS and FNYEAQ. Germline trimming cut 7 bases from V and 0 bases from J; bases unmatched to any gene: 8. The CDR3 is made up of 16 amino acids. The full variable domain, completed using reference TRBV7-6 and TRBJ2-3, is GAGVSQSPRYKVTKRGQDVALRCDPISGHVSLYWYRQALGQGPEFLTYFNYEAQQDKSGLPNDRFSAERPEGSISTLTIQRTEQRDSAMYRCASTSSSGGSTDTQYFGPGTRLTVL.

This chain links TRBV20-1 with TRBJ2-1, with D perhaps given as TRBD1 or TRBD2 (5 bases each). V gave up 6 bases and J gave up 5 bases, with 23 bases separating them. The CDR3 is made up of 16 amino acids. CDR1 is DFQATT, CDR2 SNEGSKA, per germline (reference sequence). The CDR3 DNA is TGCAGTGCGGCCCACCGGGGACCGATACGTGACAATGAGCAGTTCTTC. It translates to CSAAHRGPIRDNEQFF.